This T cell receptor beta chain derives from a study of regulatory T cells in long-lasting Graves disease. This clonotype has at least ten counts. Time point meaning: persistent/refractory GD, antithyroid drugs over 5 years with positive TRAb. From PBMCs, RNA was extracted and then used to make the TCR library. Per germline, CDR1 MDHEN and CDR2 SYDVKM. The CDR3 totals 14 residues. Trimming at V came to 6 bases and at J to 5 bases, leaving 8 bases not matched to a gene. Investigators prepared the TCR beta libraries by applying iRepertoire HTBI primers and Arm-PCR of CDR3 regions. TCRdb passed the multiplex PCR reads through MiXCR, listing each CDR3 protein once. The table includes some 420,000 distinct CDR3 sequences, 22% detected once.

This chain connects TRBV28 to TRBJ1-2; 8 nucleotides line up with TRBD1. The source of this sequence is a female donor with Graves disease. The sample was peripheral blood mononuclear cells (PBMCs), taken when the disease was refractory, from a patient treated with antithyroid drugs. In nucleotides, the CDR3 is TGTGCCAGCAGACCGACAGGGGAGGGATATGGCTACACCTTC. Its translation is CASRPTGEGYGYTF.